The 29 T cell receptor beta chains reported below all come from one sample, sequenced in a study of T cell clonotyping in hematopoietic cell transplantation. Using immunoSEQ multiplex PCR, the repertoire was profiled, and TCRdb retains in-frame clones only, with some absent. Among about 43,000 clones listed, around 95% were seen once. The sequenced material came from peripheral blood mononuclear cells. These receptors all stem from a man aged 25-45 years in good health. Some clones in this sample may be carry-over from other donors' samples.

The CDR3, as DNA: TGTGCCAGTATTCACCTCGACGGGAAATTCACCGGGGAGCTGTTTTTT. Its translation: CASIHLDGKFTGELFF. The chain uses TRBV19 and TRBJ2-2, with a weak D call TRBD2 (5 bases). Per the germline V gene, CDR1 is LNHDA and CDR2 is SQIVND (reference sequence). V was pared by 7 bases and J by 4 bases, with 19 bases between. The CDR3 is made up of 16 amino acids.

The chain couples TRBV27 to TRBJ1-2, with D perhaps matching TRBD1 (5 bases). This CDR3 spans 16 amino acids. Trimming removed 4 bases at V and 3 bases at J, with 18 bases between. Germline assignment: CDR1 MNHEY and CDR2 SMNVEV (reference sequence). CDR3 in amino acids: CASSSASSAGDYGYTF. CDR3 DNA sequence: TGTGCCAGCAGTTCCGCCTCGAGTGCGGGGGACTATGGCTACACCTTC.

The chain links TRBV6-5 to TRBJ1-5; tentatively, D is TRBD1 (5 bases). Germline V CDR1 and CDR2: MNHEY, SVGAGI. V was trimmed by 6 bases and J by 2 bases, leaving 11 bases between them. The CDR3 totals 14 residues. CDR3 residues: CASRQAVGNQPQHF. The CDR3 region has the DNA TGTGCCAGCAGACAGGCAGTGGGCAATCAGCCCCAGCATTTT.

The V and J genes are TRBV4-3 and TRBJ2-1; 9 positions agree with TRBD2. Unmatched junction bases numbered 13, after V lost 4 bases and J lost 6 bases. The germline CDR1 and CDR2 sequences are LGHNA and YSLEER. This CDR3 is 17 amino acids long. For the CDR3, the DNA is TGCGCCAGCAGCCGACGGCTTAGCGGGAGATTAGGCAATGAGCAGTTCTTC. This codes for CASSRRLSGRLGNEQFF.

The rearrangement joins TRBV6-5 to TRBJ1-1, with D tentatively TRBD1 (5 bases). This CDR3 has 16 amino acids. The V end lost 2 bases, the J end lost 4 bases, and 17 bases lay between the germline ends. CDR1 is MNHEY and CDR2 is SVGAGI in the germline V gene. The CDR3 DNA is TGTGCCAGCAGTTACGGGGCTGCTGGGGCACCCACTGAAGCTTTCTTT. Translating it yields CASSYGAAGAPTEAFF.

The chain links TRBV19 to TRBJ2-7; the D gene could be TRBD1 or TRBD2 (5 bases each). Germline CDR1 and CDR2: LNHDA and SQIVND (reference sequence). The CDR3 runs 14 residues. V was cut by 3 bases and J by 7 bases, with 16 bases left in between. The CDR3 spells CASSITLKGREQYF. The CDR3, as DNA: TGTGCCAGTAGTATTACTCTGAAGGGACGGGAGCAGTACTTC. The full variable domain, rest sourced from reference TRBV19 and TRBJ2-7, is DGGITQSPKYLFRKEGQNVTLSCEQNLNHDAMYWYRQDPGQGLRLIYYSQIVNDFQKGDIAEGYSVSREKKESFPLTVTSAQKNPTAFYLCASSITLKGREQYFGPGTRLTVT.

This rearrangement joins TRBV9 to TRBJ2-7; D uncertain. V was pared by 0 bases and J by 4 bases, with 5 bases between. Germline-derived CDR1 and CDR2 are SGDLS and YYNGEE. The CDR3 has 12 residues. DNA of the CDR3: TGTGCCAGCAGCGTAGATGGGTACGAGCAGTACTTC. Its protein product is CASSVDGYEQYF.

This chain uses TRBV15 with TRBJ1-4; no reliable D call. The V end was cut by 2 bases, the J end by 0 bases, with 10 bases between. Per germline, CDR1 LNHNV and CDR2 YYDKDF (reference sequence). The CDR3 runs 16 residues. CDR3 loop: CATSRTSSTTNEKLFF. In DNA, the CDR3 is TGTGCCACCAGCAGAACCTCGTCAACAACTAATGAAAAACTGTTTTTT.

This clone came up once. V is TRBV27 and J is TRBJ2-3; D gene ambiguous. This CDR3 spans 14 amino acids. Germline V lookup: CDR1 MNHEY, CDR2 SMNVEV (reference sequence). V lost 4 bases to trimming and J lost 6 bases, with 14 bases between them. In nucleotides, the CDR3 is TGTGCCAGCAGTTCCAGGTCGAGTCTCGATACGCAGTATTTT. It specifies CASSSRSSLDTQYF.

This clone was detected only once. V and J are TRBV6-1 and TRBJ2-3; maybe TRBD2 (6 bases). This CDR3 spans 13 amino acids. From germline, CDR1 is MNHNS and CDR2 SASEGT. V was clipped by 8 bases and J by 3 bases, with 12 bases between them. The CDR3 DNA is TGTGCCAGCGCGGGAACAGAGACAGATACGCAGTATTTT. It is translated as CASAGTETDTQYF.

The chain uses TRBV4-1 and TRBJ1-6, with TRBD1 matching over 8 bases. This CDR3 region has 17 residues. Germline CDR1 reads MGHRA; CDR2 reads YSYEKL. With 2 bases clipped from V and 5 bases from J, the junction kept 8 bases outside the gene matches. The CDR3 loop reads CASSQQGQGQNNSPLHF. In DNA, the CDR3 is TGCGCCAGCAGCCAACAAGGACAGGGACAAAATAATTCACCCCTCCACTTT.

This chain uses TRBV5-1 with TRBJ1-1, with unresolved D. The CDR3 totals 15 residues. Germline assignment: CDR1 SGHRS and CDR2 YFSETQ. Trimming removed 0 bases at V and 4 bases at J, with 13 bases between. DNA for the CDR3: TGCGCCAGCAGCTTGGATAGAGGGCACAGCACTGAAGCTTTCTTT. Translated, it gives CASSLDRGHSTEAFF.

This clone is a singleton in its sample. The chain employs TRBV7-2 and TRBJ2-3, with 13 bases lining up with TRBD2. The junction had 7 bases not matched to a gene; V was cut back by 5 bases and J by 5 bases. The germline V gene has CDR1 SGHTA and CDR2 FQGNSA. The length of the CDR3 is 16 residues. The chain's CDR3 is CASSRGLAGVIDTQYF. CDR3 DNA sequence: TGTGCCAGCAGCCGCGGACTAGCGGGAGTTATAGATACGCAGTATTTT.

This clone was observed once. This chain links TRBV6-5 with TRBJ1-6, with D perhaps matching TRBD1 (6 bases). Per the germline V gene, CDR1 is MNHEY and CDR2 is SVGAGI. The ends were cut back, 6 bases at V and 7 bases at J, with 10 bases in the middle. The CDR3 length is 13 residues. The CDR3 spells CASSKTGNSPLHF. In DNA, the CDR3 is TGTGCCAGCAGCAAAACAGGGAATTCACCCCTCCACTTT.

The chain recombines TRBV5-1 with TRBJ2-5; 9 nucleotides line up with TRBD2. This CDR3 region has 14 residues. With V trimmed by 2 bases and J by 4 bases, 3 bases remained unmatched. CDR1 and CDR2 (germline): SGHRS, YFSETQ. CDR3 protein: CASSFSGGAETQYF. The CDR3 coding sequence is TGCGCCAGCAGCTTTAGCGGGGGAGCAGAGACCCAGTACTTC.

The genes are TRBV11-2 and TRBJ2-1; a possible D gene is TRBD2 (5 bases). CDR1 SGHAT and CDR2 FQNNGV come from the germline V gene. Trimming stripped 0 bases from V and 9 bases from J, with 9 bases between. The CDR3 has 13 residues. In DNA form, the CDR3 reads TGTGCCAGCAGCTTAGAGAGGGAGACTGAGCAGTTCTTC. Translating it yields CASSLERETEQFF.

This clone was counted a single time. The V gene is TRBV10-1, the J gene TRBJ1-3; maybe TRBD1 (6 bases). Germline V lookup: CDR1 WNHNN, CDR2 SYGVQD (reference sequence). V dropped 7 bases and J dropped 0 bases, with 7 bases sitting between them. The CDR3 extends over 13 amino acids. CDR3: CASTRGSGNTIYF. DNA of the CDR3: TGCGCCAGCACCAGGGGCTCTGGAAACACCATATATTTT.

The rearrangement uses TRBV5-6 and TRBJ2-7; D might be TRBD1 or TRBD2, each matching 5 bases. The germline V gene has CDR1 SGHDT and CDR2 YYEEEE. The CDR3 loop spans 13 amino acids. Trimming pared 3 bases from V and 2 bases from J, leaving 9 bases between. As DNA, the CDR3 is TGTGCCAGCAGCTACTCGGGACCCTACGAGCAGTACTTC. Translating it yields CASSYSGPYEQYF.

The J gene is TRBJ1-5, the V gene TRBV4-1; 7 nucleotides line up with TRBD1. This CDR3 comprises 16 residues. Germline V gives CDR1 MGHRA, CDR2 YSYEKL. V shed 3 bases and J 6 bases; nucleotides not matched to a gene: 11. The CDR3 bases are TGCGCCAGCAGCCACCCAACCGAGGGGGCGGGTCAGCCCCAGCATTTT. Amino acid sequence: CASSHPTEGAGQPQHF.

V gene TRBV27 combines with J gene TRBJ1-1, with unresolved D. The V gene's germline CDR1 is MNHEY and CDR2 SMNVEV (reference sequence). The CDR3 extends over 15 amino acids. Between the trimmed V and J ends, which lost 6 bases and 4 bases, there was a span of 18 bases. This CDR3 reads CASSSLGSRGTEAFF. The CDR3 DNA follows: TGTGCCAGCAGCTCCTTAGGGTCGAGAGGCACTGAAGCTTTCTTT.

This chain's CDR3 is CASSLVQPIRSQHF. CDR3 nucleotides: TGTGCCAGCAGTCTCGTACAGCCTATTAGGTCCCAGCATTTT. The V gene is TRBV6-1, the J gene TRBJ1-5; no clear D. The CDR3 totals 14 residues. The germline V and J ends were trimmed by 5 bases and 11 bases, with 19 bases remaining between them. Germline values: CDR1 MNHNS, CDR2 SASEGT.

The rearrangement joins TRBV7-8 to TRBJ2-1; 7 bases map to TRBD2. The V gene's germline CDR1 is SGHVS and CDR2 FQNEAQ. Losses at the gene ends were 5 bases for V and 1 base for J; bases not matched to a gene: 5. This CDR3 region has 15 residues. The CDR3 reads CASSPSSGSYNEQFF. CDR3 DNA sequence: TGTGCCAGCAGCCCATCTAGCGGTTCCTACAATGAGCAGTTCTTC.

The chain has TRBV19 and TRBJ1-4; D possibly corresponds to TRBD1 (6 bases). The V and J ends lost 3 bases and 0 bases respectively, with 8 bases between them. CDR3 length equals 15 residues. In germline, CDR1 is LNHDA, CDR2 SQIVND (reference sequence). The CDR3 sequence is CASSIRTATNEKLFF. CDR3 DNA: TGTGCCAGTAGTATTAGGACAGCAACTAATGAAAAACTGTTTTTT. Full variable domain (rest looked up from reference TRBV19 and TRBJ1-4): DGGITQSPKYLFRKEGQNVTLSCEQNLNHDAMYWYRQDPGQGLRLIYYSQIVNDFQKGDIAEGYSVSREKKESFPLTVTSAQKNPTAFYLCASSIRTATNEKLFFGSGTQLSVL.

The table lists this clone with a count of one. Within the sample, other DNA sequences also encode this same CDR3. The chain is built from TRBV30 and TRBJ2-5; maybe TRBD2 (5 bases). V lost 0 bases to trimming and J lost 5 bases, with 7 bases between them. There are 12 residues in the CDR3. CDR1 GTSNPN and CDR2 SVGIG come from the germline V gene (reference sequence). The CDR3 DNA reads as TGTGCCTGGAGTGTACTAGGGGAGACCCAGTACTTC. Encoded protein: CAWSVLGETQYF.

V gene TRBV6-6 combines with J gene TRBJ1-3; D is uncertain. Trimming stripped 0 bases from V and 8 bases from J, with 8 bases between. The CDR3 extends over 13 amino acids. Germline V gives CDR1 MNHNY, CDR2 SVGAGI (reference sequence). CDR3 sequence (DNA): TGTGCCAGCAGTTACTCGGAGTCCGACACCATATATTTT. It codes for CASSYSESDTIYF.

V is TRBV5-1 and J is TRBJ2-5, with D perhaps matching TRBD1 (6 bases). CDR3 length equals 18 residues. Per germline, CDR1 SGHRS and CDR2 YFSETQ. Trimming cost V 4 bases and J 0 bases, with 22 bases left between them. The chain's CDR3 is CASSGTTRGQNYQETQYF. Written as DNA, the CDR3 is TGCGCCAGCAGCGGAACCACTCGCGGACAGAACTACCAAGAGACCCAGTACTTC.

The chain recombines TRBV7-2 with TRBJ2-2; D unclear. CDR3 length equals 14 residues. CDR1 and CDR2 (germline): SGHTA, FQGNSA. V was pared by 4 bases and J by 5 bases, with 11 bases between. Here the CDR3 reads CASSSSDGTGELFF. In DNA form, the CDR3 reads TGTGCCAGCAGCTCCTCGGACGGAACCGGGGAGCTGTTTTTT.

About this clone itself: A junction end diverges from the germline sequence, so it may reflect a read error. The chain combines TRBV29-1 with TRBJ1-2, with 10 positions matching TRBD1. Germline CDR1 is SQVTM and CDR2 is ANQGSEA. The CDR3 has 10 amino acids. The DNA of the CDR3 is TGCAGCGTCGCGACAGGGGGCGCGTTATTC. Amino acid sequence: CSVATGGALF.

The V and J genes are TRBV2 and TRBJ1-4, with 7 bases identical to TRBD1. Germline CDR1 and CDR2: SNHLY and FYNNEI. This CDR3 is built from 16 residues. Unmatched junction bases numbered 7, after V lost 3 bases and J lost 3 bases. The CDR3 DNA sequence: TGTGCCAGCAGTGATCCAGACAGGGCTGCTAATGAAAAACTGTTTTTT. Translating gives CASSDPDRAANEKLFF.